Sequencing of this TCR beta chain was carried out in a study of blood T cell repertoires in COVID-19. Study-wide background: Italy, Spain and the United States were the sources of the convalescent and acute COVID-19 samples. Sources were T cells, B-cell-depleted T cells, or PBMCs; the material itself was cDNA or gDNA.

Original processing methods: Estimates of nucleated cell counts were drawn from the amplification of reference gene primers. Method: immunoSEQ multiplex PCR; TCRdb's copy keeps in-frame clones and lacks some. For V, J and clone size, that table is used; D and trimming come from the DNA. The sample yields under 350,000 clones, 80% to 90% seen once. Trimming at V came to 5 bases and at J to 2 bases, leaving 3 bases not matched to a gene. CDR1 MNHNY and CDR2 SVGAGI come from the germline V gene (reference sequence). The CDR3 sequence is 13 residues long. Sequencing was done on a sample of peripheral blood. The rearrangement links TRBV6-6 to TRBJ2-7; 7 bases are a match to TRBD1. This clonotype was obtained from a man aged 40-50 years with acute or convalescent COVID-19. In DNA, the CDR3 is TGTGCCAGCAGTAGGACAGGTACCTACGAGCAGTACTTC. Encoded protein: CASSRTGTYEQYF.